This T cell receptor (beta chain) was sequenced for a study of T cell responses to AZD1222 COVID-19 vaccine. Remarks on this clone: Antigen: not known.

Study results and caveats: Among AZD1222 vaccinees, only five to seven were seropositive at baseline. The study found vaccine-associated CD4 TCRs spanning spike, dominant at 160-218 and 743-854.

There are 15 residues in the CDR3. J gave up 0 bases and V 6 bases, and 6 bases lay outside the gene matches. Germline-derived CDR1 and CDR2 are MNHEY and SVGEGT. The repertoire was sequenced with immunoSEQ multiplex PCR; TCRdb's copy has only in-frame clones and lacks some. The sample has around 150,000 clones; 90% are singletons. This chain joins TRBV6-2 or TRBV6-3 and TRBJ2-7; 9 nucleotides agree with TRBD2. The source of this sequence is an adult in good health. The starting material was peripheral blood, obtained on day 0 of AZD1222 vaccination. This CDR3 is CASSLAGRNSYEQYF. CDR3 DNA: TGTGCCAGCAGCCTAGCGGGACGCAACTCCTACGAGCAGTACTTC.